The entry that follows covers one T cell receptor (beta chain) sequence. The specificity of this receptor is unknown. No much larger clonotype is one base removed from it; base qualities were not supplied. TCRbeta CDR3 regions were amplified from genomic DNA by means of the immunoSEQ Assay, a bias-controlled multiplex PCR. The published analysis was carried out like this. Nucleated cell counts per sample were estimated from amplification of reference gene primers within the assay. Sequence reads were collapsed and filtered to measure the absolute abundance of every unique TCRbeta CDR3 rearrangement. For each sample, productive Simpson clonality was calculated as the square root of Simpson's diversity index over productive rearrangements. The immuneACCESS repertoire file appears here via TCRdb, limited to in-frame rearrangements. These files lack a portion of the clones; in checked studies, under half of the deficit traces to unresolved V genes, and the cause of the others is not known. D and trimming come from the DNA, and the V and J calls and clone size come from that table. For this sample the table gives nearly 50,000 clones, of which about 86% were detected only once. The top ten clonotypes cover under 6% of the sample.

The sample originates from a study of blood T cell repertoires in COVID-19 (dated by TCRdb to 2018 to 2020). Study-wide context: Collaborator samples came from the United States, Italy and Spain and covered acute and convalescent phases of COVID-19. The material from the prospective study consisted of cDNA or gDNA derived from T cells, B-cell-depleted T cells, or PBMCs. The dataset comprised deeply sampled blood TCRbeta repertoires from subjects exposed to, actively infected with, or recovered from COVID-19. The repertoires were released in a freely available public database meant as a resource for research on the immune response to SARS-CoV-2. The samples were drawn from two sources: the first 160 participants of the ongoing ImmuneRACE study, and 950 to 1,500 subjects contributed by 6 global collaborators. Nearly every sample came with metadata listing a de-identified subject ID, COVID-19 status, age in years and sex. HLA class I and class II types, where available, came from metadata supplied by the sample provider rather than from assay-based typing.

Whole blood was collected in K2EDTA tubes by collaborating institutions according to the institutions' own protocols. For TCRbeta analysis, collaborator samples were shipped as frozen whole blood, as isolated PBMCs, or as DNA extracted from either sample type. Germline trimming: 4 bases from V, 6 bases from J; junction bases outside gene matches: 14. The CDR3 measures 16 amino acids from cysteine to phenylalanine. Only the CDR3 region is kept as DNA, spanning 48 bases read in frame from base 1. CDR1 and CDR2, looked up from the germline V gene, are SGHRS and YFSETQ. Study-wide findings and limitations: Clinical and demographic metadata were provided uncurated, with the amount varying by source and participant.

The sequence joins TRBV5-1 to TRBJ2-7; 9 nucleotides in the junction match TRBD1. The origin of this receptor is a middle-aged man with active COVID-19. Sequencing used peripheral blood. The CDR3 protein: CASSRAQGQGLLEQYF. The sequence in DNA is TGCGCCAGCAGCAGGGCCCAGGGACAGGGACTTCTCGAGCAGTACTTC.